The clone carrying this TCR beta chain was counted ten times or more. As yet, its antigen is unknown. The source of the sample is a study of T-cell reconstitution after alpha-beta-depleted transplantation in children. Study observations and caveats: At the one-year point after transplant, T-cell counts and TCRbeta diversity were found to come mostly from T cells that had been newly produced. The high TCRbeta diversity at day 60 in some patients came from surviving recipient T cells and thymic progenitors. By about two months after transplant, alpha-beta T cells reportedly arose from several hundred graft clones that had expanded.

The CDR3 has 15 residues. J gave up 3 bases and V 0 bases, and 4 bases lay outside the gene matches. CDR1 and CDR2 (germline): LGHNA, YSLEER. Construction of the TCRbeta library involved unique molecular identifiers. Each CDR3 protein is one row after TCRdb ran MiXCR on the PCR reads. Among some 460,000 distinct CDR3 sequences listed, about 17% were seen once. This TCR came from a boy in the first two years of life who had a stem cell transplant for Wiskott-Aldrich syndrome, so the T cells may come from the graft donor. V usage is TRBV4-3 and J usage is TRBJ2-7; the match to TRBD1 covers 8 bases. The sample in question was PBMCs, mostly from graft donor cells, obtained 360 days after TCRalphabeta/CD19-depleted stem cell transplant. CDR3 loop: CASSQEGTGSYEQYF. DNA of the CDR3: TGCGCCAGCAGCCAAGAGGGGACAGGAAGCTACGAGCAGTACTTC.